The clone carrying this T cell receptor beta chain was counted between two and nine times. What it recognizes is unknown. The V gene's germline CDR1 is DFQATT and CDR2 SNEGSKA (reference sequence). Trimming stripped 6 bases from V and 0 bases from J, with 16 bases between. This CDR3 has 15 residues. The data stem from a study of T cells in Graves' hyperthyroidism and ophthalmopathy. Study conclusions and caveats: Ophthalmopathy was told apart from stable hyperthyroidism by a 13 V-J model.

Authors of the study amplified TCR beta CDR3 regions from RNA transcripts. The HTBI set primed first-round TCR CDR3 RT-PCR. One entry per CDR3 protein, called by TCRdb with MiXCR from the multiplex PCR reads. The sample consists of 600,000 to 900,000 distinct CDR3 sequences, roughly 15% of them appearing once. Absent ophthalmopathy progression within 18 months defined stable Graves' hyperthyroidism. Clinical symptoms, serum thyroxine, TRAb, thyroid ultrasound and orbital computed tomography informed diagnoses. V and J are TRBV20-1 and TRBJ2-3; possible D gene TRBD2, 6 bases. The clonotype was recovered from a man younger than 35 with Graves' hyperthyroidism. Sequenced input: blood. Here the CDR3 reads CSAPPGTPSTDTQYF. In DNA form, the CDR3 reads TGCAGTGCCCCCCCAGGGACTCCTAGCACAGATACGCAGTATTTT.